This T cell receptor beta chain is drawn from a study of T cells after yellow fever vaccination (dated by TCRdb to about 2019). About the full investigation: The SMART-Seq v4 Ultra Low Input RNA kit was used to prepare libraries from fractions with low cell numbers. To track T-cell clones before and after primary and booster YFV17D yellow fever vaccination, bulk TCR alpha and beta repertoires were sequenced longitudinally. The cohort comprised two healthy male donors, one aged 18 to 30 and one aged 30 to 40 years. Bulk PBMC replicates and cell subsets were isolated from blood drawn at multiple timepoints before and after both primary and secondary immunization. Study-level results and caveats: Compared with the primary T-cell response, the secondary T-cell response was weaker but faster, peaking on day 5 rather than day 15. Computational filtering was required because FACS-sorted repertoires could contain abundant contaminating clonotypes from the bulk population. A small fraction of clonotypes showed up in both the CD4 and CD8 compartments, probably as a result of convergent recombination. Most clones expanded after primary vaccination (96% of CD4 and approximately 90% of CD8) were re-detected after the booster, suggesting that broad memory maintenance occurred. Because only a couple of donors were included in the study, the extent to which the findings can be generalized is limited.

There are many counts of this clonotype. No antigen is known for it. No base quality values were provided; no much bigger clone lies one nucleotide off. The CDR3, cysteine through phenylalanine, is 14 amino acids long. Only the CDR3 part of the read is kept: 42 bases, read in frame from the first base. V trim: 4 bases; J trim: 4 bases; unmatched bases: 8. The CDR1 and CDR2 encoded by the germline V gene (reference sequence) are DFQATT and SNEGSKA. In the paper's terms, the treatment or condition label means: live attenuated yellow fever vaccine strain. At each blood-draw timepoint, two biological replicates of bulk PBMCs were collected. A standard Ficoll-Paque protocol was used to isolate PBMCs from peripheral blood. TriZol was used to extract RNA from bulk PBMCs, CD4 and CD8 fractions, and dextramer-positive and dextramer-negative fractions. TCRdb records Illumina NovaSeq 6000 as the sequencer. TCR cDNA was synthesized by 5'RACE template switching, which introduced a universal primer site and unique molecular identifiers. cDNA synthesis was primed from both the TCR alpha and TCR beta constant segments. Libraries were amplified in two PCR steps, with sample barcodes and sequencing adapters added in the second step. Sequencing of libraries was done on Illumina HiSeq 2500 (2x100 bp) or NovaSeq (2x150 bp). The authors' pipeline ran thus. MIGEC was used to demultiplex reads and collapse the reads into UMI consensus sequences, and MiXCR was used for V(D)J alignment. Clonotypes responding to the vaccine were identified with edgeR on replicate PBMC samples, with the criteria of FDR below 0.01 and a log2 fold change above 5 up to day 15. Bulk clonotypes were assigned CD4 or CD8 identity according to which sequenced CD4 or CD8 repertoire held them at higher abundance. Starting from the raw public reads, TCRdb applied fastp trimming at Q25, assembled clones with MiXCR and retained in-frame beta chains. Each entry merges the rows of one CDR3 protein and shows their most common DNA and genes. These V and J calls are TCRdb output, not the study's own analysis. The sample has 250,000 or so distinct CDR3 sequences on record, 3.6% of them singletons. Around 19% of the sample goes to the ten largest clones.

In this chain, TRBV20-1 is recombined with TRBJ1-2; TRBD1 lines up with 8 middle nucleotides. This receptor was identified in a man between 18 and 35 years old who received the YFV17D yellow fever vaccine. Material: PBMCs, obtained 15 days after the yellow fever booster vaccination. The CDR3 protein sequence reads: CSANDRTGTYGYTF. The base sequence is TGCAGTGCTAACGACCGGACAGGGACCTATGGCTACACCTTC.